This is a list of T cell receptor beta chains from one sample in a study of cytomegalovirus exposure and HLA in healthy donors. Method: immunoSEQ multiplex PCR; TCRdb's copy keeps in-frame clones and lacks some. The data hold under 200,000 clones, with around 84% observed a single time. Specimen: PBMCs. The receptors here all came from a male donor in good health and CMV-seropositive. Each CDR3 is given with its conserved first and last residue. The D gene is left open where the match is weak. Where a row states a size, it is once, few, many or the class of an expanded clone; other rows omit it.

TRBV9	TRBJ2-1	.	TRBD2	CASSVGGGASYNEQFF	TGTGCCAGCAGCGTAGGCGGGGGGGCCTCCTACAATGAGCAGTTCTTC
TRBV10-3	TRBJ2-5	.	.	CAISERSLSRKQDQETQYF	TGTGCCATCAGTGAGCGATCCCTCAGCCGGAAACAGGACCAAGAGACCCAGTACTTC
TRBV11-2	TRBJ1-2	.	TRBD1	CASSLTQDRAYGYTF	TGTGCCAGCAGCTTAACTCAAGACAGGGCCTATGGCTACACCTTC
TRBV28	TRBJ1-5	.	.	CASNSIQPQHF	TGTGCCAGCAACTCCATTCAGCCCCAGCATTTT
TRBV21-1	TRBJ2-7	.	.	CASTSRAAGYEQYF	TGTGCCAGCACCTCGAGGGCCGCCGGCTACGAGCAGTACTTC
TRBV9	TRBJ1-2	.	.	CASSVATPGVYGYTF	TGTGCCAGCAGCGTAGCTACTCCAGGCGTCTATGGCTACACCTTC
TRBV5-1	TRBJ1-1	.	.	CASSLTGTVGTEAFF	TGCGCCAGCAGCTTGACAGGGACGGTCGGGACTGAAGCTTTCTTT
TRBV19	TRBJ1-5	.	TRBD1	CASRAPQGGNQPQHF	TGTGCCAGTAGGGCCCCGCAGGGGGGCAATCAGCCCCAGCATTTT
TRBV11-2	TRBJ2-7	.	TRBD1	CASSLTGQGYEQYF	TGTGCCAGCAGCTTAACGGGACAGGGGTACGAGCAGTACTTC
TRBV6-1	TRBJ1-1	.	TRBD1	CASLPPGQGNTEAFF	TGTGCCAGCCTCCCCCCGGGACAGGGGAACACTGAAGCTTTCTTT
TRBV5-1	TRBJ2-2	.	TRBD1	CATTPGGANTGELFF	TGCGCCACCACTCCAGGGGGCGCGAACACCGGGGAGCTGTTTTTT
TRBV27	TRBJ1-5	.	.	CASSFLDRLGNQPQHF	TGTGCCAGCAGTTTCTTAGACAGGCTTGGCAATCAGCCCCAGCATTTT
TRBV10-3	TRBJ2-2	.	.	CATGRTANTGELFF	TGTGCCACCGGTCGGACAGCGAACACCGGGGAGCTGTTTTTT
TRBV18	TRBJ2-5	.	.	CASSPPSGRKTQYF	TGTGCCAGCTCACCACCGTCAGGGCGAAAGACCCAGTACTTC
TRBV28	TRBJ2-7	once	TRBD1	CASTLSDRDYEQYF	TGTGCCAGCACCTTAAGCGACAGGGATTACGAGCAGTACTTC
TRBV19	TRBJ2-1	few	.	CASSITDEVPYNEQFF	TGTGCCAGTAGTATAACTGATGAAGTACCCTACAATGAGCAGTTCTTC
TRBV6-4	TRBJ1-1	many	TRBD1	CASSEGQGGTEAFF	TGTGCCAGCAGTGAGGGGCAGGGGGGCACTGAAGCTTTCTTT
TRBV18	TRBJ1-2	.	TRBD1	CASSPTTGGYGYTF	TGTGCCAGCTCGCCCACGACAGGGGGCTATGGCTACACCTTC
TRBV9	TRBJ2-6	.	TRBD1	CASSVGDNRGPANVLTF	TGTGCCAGCAGCGTAGGAGATAACAGGGGGCCGGCCAACGTCCTGACTTTC
TRBV4-1	TRBJ2-7	.	TRBD1	CASSQTGGLIYEQYF	TGCGCCAGCAGCCAAACAGGGGGCTTAATCTACGAGCAGTACTTC
TRBV7-9	TRBJ1-1	.	.	CASSFLVGRTEAFF	TGTGCCAGCAGCTTTCTTGTGGGGCGGACTGAAGCTTTCTTT
TRBV9	TRBJ2-3	.	TRBD1	CASSSRTGAGTDTQYF	TGTGCCAGCAGCTCAAGGACAGGGGCGGGCACAGATACGCAGTATTTT
TRBV6-1	TRBJ1-5	.	TRBD1	CASRLQGANQPQHF	TGTGCCAGCAGACTCCAGGGGGCCAATCAGCCCCAGCATTTT
TRBV6-1	TRBJ1-5	.	.	CASSEFRTQLGPQHF	TGCGCCAGCAGTGAATTCAGGACTCAACTGGGGCCCCAGCATTTT
TRBV4-1	TRBJ1-4	.	TRBD1	CASSQDQGAGNEKLFF	TGCGCCAGCAGCCAAGATCAGGGGGCAGGTAATGAAAAACTGTTTTTT
TRBV7-6	TRBJ1-1	.	TRBD1	CASTLSQGLNTEAFF	TGTGCCAGCACCCTCTCACAGGGGCTGAACACTGAAGCTTTCTTT
TRBV7-9	TRBJ1-4	few	.	CASSPLTGGAANEKLFF	TGTGCCAGCAGCCCGCTTACCGGGGGTGCTGCTAATGAAAAACTGTTTTTT
TRBV5-1	TRBJ2-2	.	.	CASTPTENTGELFF	TGCGCCAGTACCCCGACAGAGAACACCGGGGAGCTGTTTTTT
TRBV27	TRBJ1-4	.	TRBD1	CASRPLRGLDEKLFF	TGTGCCAGCAGACCACTTAGGGGGCTGGATGAAAAACTGTTTTTT
TRBV7-8	TRBJ1-6	.	.	CASTFSGNSPLHF	TGTGCCAGCACCTTCTCAGGGAATTCACCCCTCCACTTT
TRBV9	TRBJ2-1	.	.	CASSALTGDNEQFF	TGTGCCAGCAGCGCCCTGACAGGAGACAATGAGCAGTTCTTC
TRBV6-1	TRBJ1-1	.	.	CASSNLGQIEAFF	TGTGCCAGCAGTAACTTAGGACAGATTGAAGCTTTCTTT
TRBV7-2	TRBJ2-2	once	TRBD2	CASSLASGGAGGELFF	TGTGCCAGCAGCTTAGCTAGCGGGGGGGCAGGCGGGGAGCTGTTTTTT
TRBV28	TRBJ1-1	.	TRBD1	CASSPGRGRGLKAFF	TGTGCCAGCAGTCCGGGCCGGGGCAGGGGGCTCAAAGCTTTCTTT
TRBV21-1	TRBJ2-1	.	.	CASSKGTTSWWDEQFF	TGTGCCAGCAGCAAAGGGACTACTTCGTGGTGGGATGAGCAGTTCTTC